This is a list of T cell receptor beta chains from one sample in a study of blood T cell repertoires in COVID-19. Only in-frame clones appear in the TCRdb table, and some are missing; sequencing was by immunoSEQ multiplex PCR. The sample has just over 300,000 clones, around 85% seen once. Material for sequencing was PBMCs or T cells enriched from blood (not recorded which). The source of these receptors is a man aged 25-45 years who had recovered from COVID-19. Both conserved end residues are part of each CDR3. Fields, in order: CDR3 DNA, CDR3 protein, V gene, J gene, CDR3 length, D gene, clone size. D genes are given only for firm matches. Clone size appears in some rows only: once, few, many, or a class for an expanded clone.

TGTGCCAGCAGCCTCTTCGGGGTCGGGGGAAGAGGAGAGACCCAGTACTTC,CASSLFGVGGRGETQYF,TRBV3-1/TRBV3-2,TRBJ2-5,17,.,.
TGTGCCACCAGCAGAGATTTAGATTTCGATACGACACTCAGACCGGGACAGAATGAAAAACTGTTTTTT,CATSRDLDFDTTLRPGQNEKLFF,TRBV15,TRBJ1-4,23,TRBD1,.
TGTGCCAGCTCACCTCCCCTGGGACAGGGTGGCGAGCAGTACTTC,CASSPPLGQGGEQYF,TRBV18,TRBJ2-7,15,TRBD1,.
TGTGCCAGCAGCCAAGATCAGCAGGGGTTAGATTCACCCCTCCACTTT,CASSQDQQGLDSPLHF,TRBV4-2,TRBJ1-6,16,.,few
TGCGCCAGAGGTGGAGGGGCGGGTAGCACAGATACGCAGTATTTT,CARGGGAGSTDTQYF,TRBV5-1,TRBJ2-3,15,.,.
TGTGCCAGCAGCCACATCCCCGGGGAGCTGTTTTTT,CASSHIPGELFF,TRBV14,TRBJ2-2,12,.,many
TGTGCCAGCAGCCCCTCGGGACTAGACCTGACAGATACGCAGTATTTT,CASSPSGLDLTDTQYF,TRBV9,TRBJ2-3,16,TRBD2,.
TGTGCTAGTGGTTTGGTCAGAACACCATCGGAGACCCAGTACTTC,CASGLVRTPSETQYF,TRBV12-5,TRBJ2-5,15,.,.
TGTGCCAGCAGCCAAGTTGGGGCGGATACGCAGTATTTT,CASSQVGADTQYF,TRBV14,TRBJ2-3,13,.,.
TGTGCCAGCAGCCGTAGGACAGGGAAAAATTCACCCCTCCACTTT,CASSRRTGKNSPLHF,TRBV5-6,TRBJ1-6,15,TRBD1,.
TGCGCCAGCAAACCGGGTCCCGGCTATGAAAAACTGTTTTTT,CASKPGPGYEKLFF,TRBV5-1,TRBJ1-4,14,.,few
TGTGCCAGCTCACGAACTCAATCGCTAGATGAAGCTTTCTTT,CASSRTQSLDEAFF,TRBV18,TRBJ1-1,14,.,once
TGTGCCAGCAGCCAAGATCGGGCTAGCGGGGGGCCTAGAGATACGCAGTATTTT,CASSQDRASGGPRDTQYF,TRBV4-2,TRBJ2-3,18,TRBD2,.
TGTGCCAGCTCACCCCGACGACAGGGACCGATAAACACCGGGGAGCTGTTTTTT,CASSPRRQGPINTGELFF,TRBV18,TRBJ2-2,18,TRBD1,.
TGTGCCAGCAGAGCTAAGACAGGGGTCGGATATGGCTACACCTTC,CASRAKTGVGYGYTF,TRBV6-4,TRBJ1-2,15,TRBD1,.
TGTGCCAGCAGCGACAATTCCGAGGAAGCTTTCTTT,CASSDNSEEAFF,TRBV27,TRBJ1-1,12,.,.
TGCGCCAGCAGCTTTCGGCAGGTTCAAGAGACCCAGTACTTC,CASSFRQVQETQYF,TRBV5-1,TRBJ2-5,14,.,.
TGCGCCAGCAGCGGGACAGGTGGGTCCTCAGAGACCCAGTACTTC,CASSGTGGSSETQYF,TRBV5-1,TRBJ2-5,15,TRBD1,.
TGTGCCAGCAGCTCATCCGACAGGGTCGGAAACACCATATATTTT,CASSSSDRVGNTIYF,TRBV11-2,TRBJ1-3,15,TRBD1,.
TGTGCCAGCAGCGCAGACAGAAACACTGAAGCTTTCTTT,CASSADRNTEAFF,TRBV5-6,TRBJ1-1,13,.,.
TGTGCCAGCAGTTTTCTACTAGCGGGGGCGATGAGAAACACAGATACGCAGTATTTT,CASSFLLAGAMRNTDTQYF,TRBV27,TRBJ2-3,19,TRBD2,.
TGTGCCAGCAGCGCGATGACAGGGGTACGAGGTGGCTACACCTTC,CASSAMTGVRGGYTF,TRBV9,TRBJ1-2,15,TRBD1,.
TGTGCCAGCAGCCACCGCAGGGAGGGCACTGAAGCTTTCTTT,CASSHRREGTEAFF,TRBV7-9,TRBJ1-1,14,.,.
TGTGCCAGCAGCCTCTCAGGGGGTTATAATTCACCCCTCCACTTT,CASSLSGGYNSPLHF,TRBV6-5,TRBJ1-6,15,TRBD1,.
TGTGCCAGCAGCCGTTCATCGGGCACAGATACGCAGTATTTT,CASSRSSGTDTQYF,TRBV7-9,TRBJ2-3,14,.,.
TGTGCCAGTAGCTACAGGGAGACCTACGAGCAGTACTTC,CASSYRETYEQYF,TRBV19,TRBJ2-7,13,.,.
TGTGCCAGCAGTTACTCGGGGACTTCTAGTAGGGAGCAGTACTTC,CASSYSGTSSREQYF,TRBV6-5,TRBJ2-7,15,.,.
TGTGCCAGCAGCCTGACAGGGTGGAGCCCTGAAGCTTTCTTT,CASSLTGWSPEAFF,TRBV11-2,TRBJ1-1,14,TRBD1,.